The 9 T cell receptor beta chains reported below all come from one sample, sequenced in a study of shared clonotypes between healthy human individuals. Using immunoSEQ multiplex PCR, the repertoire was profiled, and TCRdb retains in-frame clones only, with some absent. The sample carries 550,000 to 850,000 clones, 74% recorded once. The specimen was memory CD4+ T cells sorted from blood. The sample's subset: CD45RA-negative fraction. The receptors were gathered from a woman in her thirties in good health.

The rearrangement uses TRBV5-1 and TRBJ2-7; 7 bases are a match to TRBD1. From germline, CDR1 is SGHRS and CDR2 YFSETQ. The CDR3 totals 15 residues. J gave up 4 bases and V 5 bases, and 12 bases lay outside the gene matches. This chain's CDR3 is CASRIPGTAFYEQYF. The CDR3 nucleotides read TGCGCCAGCAGGATCCCCGGGACAGCCTTTTACGAGCAGTACTTC.

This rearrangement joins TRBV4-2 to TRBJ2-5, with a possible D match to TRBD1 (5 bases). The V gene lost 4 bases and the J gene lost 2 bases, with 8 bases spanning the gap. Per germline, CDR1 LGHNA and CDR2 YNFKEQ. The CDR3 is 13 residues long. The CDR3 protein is CASSPTAQETQYF. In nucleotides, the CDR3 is TGTGCCAGCAGCCCGACAGCACAAGAGACCCAGTACTTC.

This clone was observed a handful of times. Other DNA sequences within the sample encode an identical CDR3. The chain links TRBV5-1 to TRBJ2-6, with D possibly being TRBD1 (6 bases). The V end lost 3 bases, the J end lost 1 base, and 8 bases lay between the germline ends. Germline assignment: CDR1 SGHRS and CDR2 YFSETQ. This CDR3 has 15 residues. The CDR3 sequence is CASSSGTSGANVLTF. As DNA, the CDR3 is TGCGCCAGCAGCTCTGGGACATCTGGGGCCAACGTCCTGACTTTC.

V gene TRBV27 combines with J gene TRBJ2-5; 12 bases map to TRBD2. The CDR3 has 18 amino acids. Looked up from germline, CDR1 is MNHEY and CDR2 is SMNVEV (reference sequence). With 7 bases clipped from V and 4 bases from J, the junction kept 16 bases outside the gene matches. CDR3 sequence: CASNRNGLAGGPSETQYF. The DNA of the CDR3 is TGTGCCAGCAACAGGAATGGGCTAGCGGGAGGGCCTTCAGAGACCCAGTACTTC.

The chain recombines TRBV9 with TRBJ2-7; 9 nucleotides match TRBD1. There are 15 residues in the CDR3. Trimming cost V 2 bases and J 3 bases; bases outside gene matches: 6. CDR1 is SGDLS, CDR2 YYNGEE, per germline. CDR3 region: CASSVDRGFIYEQYF. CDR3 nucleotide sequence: TGTGCCAGCAGCGTCGACAGGGGGTTCATCTACGAGCAGTACTTC.

For the CDR3, the DNA is TGCGCCAGCATGGTAGCGCCTTCCTACGAGCAGTACTTC. Its translation: CASMVAPSYEQYF. V usage is TRBV5-1 and J usage is TRBJ2-7; the D gene is possibly TRBD2 (5 bases). The CDR3 covers 13 residues. Looked up from germline, CDR1 is SGHRS and CDR2 is YFSETQ. Trimming stripped 6 bases from V and 1 base from J, with 11 bases between.

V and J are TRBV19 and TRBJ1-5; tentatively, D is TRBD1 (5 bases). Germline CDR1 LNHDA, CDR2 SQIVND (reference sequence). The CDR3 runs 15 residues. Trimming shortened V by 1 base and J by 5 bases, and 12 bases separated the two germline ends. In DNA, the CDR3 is TGTGCCAGTAGTATAGGGGGAGGGGCCTATCAGCCCCAGCATTTT. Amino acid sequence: CASSIGGGAYQPQHF.

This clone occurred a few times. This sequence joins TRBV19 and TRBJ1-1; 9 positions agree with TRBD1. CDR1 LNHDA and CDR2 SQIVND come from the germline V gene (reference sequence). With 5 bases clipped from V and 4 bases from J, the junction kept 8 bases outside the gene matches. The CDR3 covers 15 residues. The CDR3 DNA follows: TGTGCCAGTAGTCCCGGGAGGGACAGGGTCACTGAAGCTTTCTTT. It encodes CASSPGRDRVTEAFF.

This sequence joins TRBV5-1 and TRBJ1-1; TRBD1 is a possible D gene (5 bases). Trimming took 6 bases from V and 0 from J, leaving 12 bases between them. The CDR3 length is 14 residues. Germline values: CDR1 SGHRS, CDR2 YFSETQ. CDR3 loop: CASKRPGLNTEAFF. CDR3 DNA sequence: TGCGCCAGCAAAAGGCCAGGGCTGAACACTGAAGCTTTCTTT.